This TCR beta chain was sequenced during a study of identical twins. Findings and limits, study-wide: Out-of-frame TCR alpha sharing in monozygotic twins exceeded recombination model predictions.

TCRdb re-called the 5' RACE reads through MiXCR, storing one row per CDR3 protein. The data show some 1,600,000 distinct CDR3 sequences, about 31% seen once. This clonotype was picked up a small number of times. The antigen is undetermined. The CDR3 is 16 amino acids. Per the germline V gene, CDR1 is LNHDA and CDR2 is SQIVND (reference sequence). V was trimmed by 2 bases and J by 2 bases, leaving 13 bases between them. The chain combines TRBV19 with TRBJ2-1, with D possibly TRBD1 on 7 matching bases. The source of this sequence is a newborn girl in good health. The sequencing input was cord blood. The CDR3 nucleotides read TGTGCCAGTAGTATACTTGGAGGGACAGCCTACAATGAGCAGTTCTTC. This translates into CASSILGGTAYNEQFF.